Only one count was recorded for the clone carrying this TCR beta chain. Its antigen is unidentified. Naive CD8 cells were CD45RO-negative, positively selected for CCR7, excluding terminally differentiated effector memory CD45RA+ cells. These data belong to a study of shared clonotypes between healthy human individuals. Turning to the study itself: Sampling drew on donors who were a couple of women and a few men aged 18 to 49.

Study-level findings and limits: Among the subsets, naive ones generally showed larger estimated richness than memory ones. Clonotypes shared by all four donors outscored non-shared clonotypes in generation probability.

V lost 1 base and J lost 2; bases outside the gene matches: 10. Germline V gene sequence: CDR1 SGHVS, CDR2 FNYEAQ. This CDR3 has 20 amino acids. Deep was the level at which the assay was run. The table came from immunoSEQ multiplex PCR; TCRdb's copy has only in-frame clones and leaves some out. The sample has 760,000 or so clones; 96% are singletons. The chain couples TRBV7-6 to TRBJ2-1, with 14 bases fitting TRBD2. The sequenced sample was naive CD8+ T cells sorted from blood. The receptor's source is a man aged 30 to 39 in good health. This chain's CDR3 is CASSLDRGTSGSGAYNEQFF. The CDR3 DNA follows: TGTGCCAGCAGCTTAGATCGTGGGACTAGCGGGAGCGGCGCCTACAATGAGCAGTTCTTC.